This TCR beta chain was captured in a study of T cells in Graves' hyperthyroidism and ophthalmopathy. Study-level points and caveats: In simple terms, a model built on 13 V-J features told ophthalmopathy apart from stable hyperthyroidism. Ophthalmopathy was model-predicted a median about 6 months pre-onset.

This clonotype was observed many times. What it recognizes is unknown. TCR beta CDR3 regions were amplified from RNA. HTBI primers were employed in a first-round RT-PCR of the TCR CDR3. In TCRdb, the multiplex PCR reads were re-called with MiXCR into one record per CDR3 protein. The sample consists of about 500,000 distinct CDR3 sequences, 13% to 15% of them appearing once. The sample consisted of blood. This sequence was found in a woman under 30 with Graves' hyperthyroidism.

DNA for the CDR3: TGTGCCTCCACGAGTGGGGGGAGTAGCACAGATACGCAGTATTTT. Encoded protein: CASTSGGSSTDTQYF. V usage is TRBV30 and J usage is TRBJ2-3; D is perhaps TRBD2 (6 bases). Germline V gene lookup returns CDR1 GTSNPN and CDR2 SVGIG (reference sequence). This CDR3 region has 15 residues. V lost 7 bases, J lost 0 bases, and 17 bases lay in between.